The present T cell receptor beta chain was sequenced within a study of blood T cell repertoires in COVID-19. In the study overall: Both acute and convalescent COVID-19 samples were obtained from the United States, Italy and Spain. PBMCs, B-cell-depleted T cells, or T cells were the source of the cDNA or gDNA that made up the material.

Patients in Seattle were enrolled during active infection, then followed longitudinally. As processed by the authors: How many nucleated cells were present was estimated from reference gene primer amplification. The repertoire was sequenced with immunoSEQ multiplex PCR; TCRdb's copy has only in-frame clones and lacks some. That table gives V, J and clone size, and the DNA gave D and trimming. The table lists 250,000 to 300,000 clones, around nine tenths of them singletons. Trimming took off 7 bases at V and 2 bases at J, with 15 bases between the two ends. The CDR3 covers 15 residues. Germline-derived CDR1 and CDR2 are LGHNT and FRNRAP.

The sequenced material came from peripheral blood. The source of this sequence is an older woman with COVID-19, enrolled during active disease. The chain couples TRBV12-5 to TRBJ1-5, with D possibly being TRBD1 (5 bases). The CDR3 DNA reads TGTGCTAGTGCCACCCTGGGGGGAGGCAATCAGCCCCAGCATTTT. Translation: CASATLGGGNQPQHF.